Listed below are T cell receptor beta chains from one sample, sequenced in a study of brain metastases from non-small cell lung cancer. Generated by immunoSEQ multiplex PCR, the TCRdb table keeps only in-frame clones and is missing some. The top ten clones hold 15% to 20% of a sample with around 1,400 clones, about 82% of them seen once. Sequenced material: tumor-adjacent normal tissue. The receptors were sampled from a donor at least 40 years old with non-small cell lung cancer. Both conserved end residues are part of each CDR3. Fields, in order: clone size, D gene, J gene, V gene, CDR3 DNA, CDR3 protein. The D gene is left open where the match is weak. Expanded clones are given a class, and other clones once, few, many or no size at all.

>-|-|TRBJ1-2|TRBV10-3
TGTGCCATCAGTGAATCGGGGTCTGCTAACTATGGCTACACCTTC
CAISESGSANYGYTF
>-|TRBD1|TRBJ2-5|TRBV6-5
TGTGCCAGCCTGGGACAGCTACAAGAGACCCAGTACTTC
CASLGQLQETQYF
>-|TRBD1|TRBJ2-7|TRBV29-1
TGCAGCGTTGAAGATCAAAGGTCGGGACAGGGGTCCTACGAGCAGTACTTC
CSVEDQRSGQGSYEQYF
>-|TRBD2|TRBJ2-7|TRBV4-3
TGCGCCAGCAGCCCCGGGACTAGCGGGACCTACGAGCAGTACTTC
CASSPGTSGTYEQYF
>-|TRBD1|TRBJ1-1|TRBV14
TGTGCTAAACCCCTCTCCCAAACAGGGGTAGGAGACACTGAAGCTTTCTTT
CAKPLSQTGVGDTEAFF
>-|TRBD2|TRBJ2-7|TRBV4-1
TGCGCCAGCAGCCAATATTCTAGCGGCTTGTACGAGCAGTACTTC
CASSQYSSGLYEQYF
>-|TRBD1|TRBJ1-1|TRBV28
TGTGCCAGCAGTCCAGGGGGCGCGGAGACTGAAGCTTTCTTT
CASSPGGAETEAFF
>-|-|TRBJ2-5|TRBV28
TGTGCCAGCAGTTTGGGCCGACTTCAAGAGACCCAGTACTTC
CASSLGRLQETQYF
>-|-|TRBJ2-3|TRBV7-3
TGTGCCAGCAGCTTAAGGGGGGGCGCAACAGATACGCAGTATTTT
CASSLRGGATDTQYF
>-|-|TRBJ2-2|TRBV5-4
TGTGCCAGCAGCTTGGGTCAGGCGTCGAACACCGGGGAGCTGTTTTTT
CASSLGQASNTGELFF
>-|-|TRBJ1-2|TRBV29-1
TGCAGCGGCCAGATTAGGGAATCGGGGGGCTACACCTTC
CSGQIRESGGYTF
>-|-|TRBJ2-7|TRBV6-5
TGTGCCAGCAGCTCTGAATACCGGTCTTCCTACGAGCAGTACTTC
CASSSEYRSSYEQYF
>-|-|TRBJ1-6|TRBV14
TGTGCCAGCAGCCAAGATTTAGGACACATAAATTCACCCCTCCACTTT
CASSQDLGHINSPLHF
>large|-|TRBJ2-7|TRBV28
TGTGCCAGCAGTCTCGTTCAAACCTACGAGCAGTACTTC
CASSLVQTYEQYF
>-|TRBD2|TRBJ2-1|TRBV7-3
TGTGCCAGCAGCTCGGATAGCGGGAGGGCGGGTCGAGAGCAGTTCTTC
CASSSDSGRAGREQFF
>-|TRBD2|TRBJ2-5|TRBV27
TGTGCCAGCAGTTTATGGGAGGGGGAGACCCAGTACTTC
CASSLWEGETQYF
>-|-|TRBJ2-3|TRBV19
TGTGCCAGTAGCTACAGGGTGGCAGGGGCCTTAAGCACAGATACGCAGTATTTT
CASSYRVAGALSTDTQYF
>once|-|TRBJ2-7|TRBV5-6
TGTGCCAGCAGCCCACCCGGACTCCTTAAGACCTACGAGCAGTACTTC
CASSPPGLLKTYEQYF
>-|TRBD2|TRBJ2-1|TRBV7-3
TGTGCCAGCAGCTTAATGGCTAGCGGGAGGAATGAGCAGTTCTTC
CASSLMASGRNEQFF
>-|-|TRBJ2-1|TRBV2
TGTGCCAGCAGTTCGACACAGCAGTTCTTC
CASSSTQQFF
>few|TRBD1|TRBJ1-4|TRBV7-9
TGTGCCAGCAGCGAGAGACAGGGAACAATTGAAAAACTGTTTTTT
CASSERQGTIEKLFF
>-|-|TRBJ1-4|TRBV7-9
TGTGCCAGCAGCTCCCCGGACCTGGAGGAAAAACTGTTTTTT
CASSSPDLEEKLFF
>-|-|TRBJ2-1|TRBV6-6
TGTGCCAGCGATCCGGGACTCATGTACAATGAGCAGTTCTTC
CASDPGLMYNEQFF
>few|-|TRBJ2-2|TRBV4-3
TGCGCCAGCAGCCAAGATGTGACCTACACCGGGGAGCTGTTTTTT
CASSQDVTYTGELFF
>-|-|TRBJ2-7|TRBV3-1/TRBV3-2
TGTGCCAGCAGCCAACCCACCACAGGGACCCACTCCTACGAGCAGTACTTC
CASSQPTTGTHSYEQYF
>few|-|TRBJ2-3|TRBV9
TGTGCCAGCAGCTCCGAAGGGCGGGACACAGATACGCAGTATTTT
CASSSEGRDTDTQYF
>-|-|TRBJ2-7|TRBV30
TGTGCCTGGAATAGCCTGCAGGGAAAGCAGTACTTC
CAWNSLQGKQYF
>-|-|TRBJ2-7|TRBV24-1
TGTGCCACCAGTCCAGGGGGAGGGGACTACGAGCAGTACTTC
CATSPGGGDYEQYF
>-|-|TRBJ2-7|TRBV28
TGTGCCAGCAGTCGAGAGAGCGGCGAGCAGTACTTC
CASSRESGEQYF
>few|-|TRBJ1-1|TRBV5-6
TGTGCCAGCAGCCACCACCCAACAGGGATGAACACTGAAGCTTTCTTT
CASSHHPTGMNTEAFF
>once|-|TRBJ2-5|TRBV29-1
TGCAGCGTGGGAACAGAGGGGACCCAGTACTTC
CSVGTEGTQYF
>-|-|TRBJ2-1|TRBV2
TGTGCCAGCAGTGAACGTGGGAACTCCTACAATGAGCAGTTCTTC
CASSERGNSYNEQFF
>-|TRBD1|TRBJ2-7|TRBV6-5
TGTGCCAGCGGACAGGGGACCTACGAGCAGTACTTC
CASGQGTYEQYF
>-|-|TRBJ2-5|TRBV6-5
TGTGCCAGCTCCGATCGTAACAGTCAAGAGACCCAGTACTTC
CASSDRNSQETQYF
>-|-|TRBJ2-4|TRBV2
TGTGCCAGCAGTGACTCCGGGGACTTAGCCAAAAACATTCAGTACTTC
CASSDSGDLAKNIQYF
>-|TRBD2|TRBJ2-7|TRBV7-6
TGTGCCAGCAGCTTGACAGCGGGAGTGGAGGAGCAGTACTTC
CASSLTAGVEEQYF
>-|-|TRBJ2-1|TRBV28
TGTGCCAGCAGCTCCCGTGTCAATGAGCAGTTCTTC
CASSSRVNEQFF
>-|-|TRBJ2-3|TRBV7-9
TGTGCCAGCAGTCGTACAAGGGGAGAAGATACGCAGTATTTT
CASSRTRGEDTQYF
>large|-|TRBJ1-1|TRBV5-1
TGCGCCAGCAGCATTCCTGACAGCAAGCAAGCTTTCTTT
CASSIPDSKQAFF
>-|TRBD2|TRBJ2-5|TRBV7-9
TGTGCCAGCAGCACCATTTCAGGGGTCCGGCGGGAGGGCCCAGAGACCCAGTACTTC
CASSTISGVRREGPETQYF